This T cell receptor beta chain was captured in a study of shared clonotypes between healthy human individuals. Study at large: Participating donors consisted of two women and a few men aged 18 to 49.

General study findings and limits: The study found lower generation probabilities in non-shared clonotypes than in those shared by all four donors. As a rule, naive subsets had a larger estimated richness than memory subsets.

Comments on this clone: Its specificity is not known.

Germline trimming cut 4 bases from V and 6 bases from J; bases unmatched to any gene: 3. Looked up from germline, CDR1 is MNHNS and CDR2 is SASEGT. The CDR3 runs 14 residues. The assay was immunoSEQ multiplex PCR, and TCRdb's table has in-frame clones only and misses some. The sample holds about 680,000 clones, around 73% seen once. All participating donors were Caucasian adults from Nashville, Tennessee. The chain uses TRBV6-1 and TRBJ2-3; 11 positions agree with TRBD2. This TCR was recovered from a woman in her twenties or thirties in good health. Input material: memory CD4+ T cells sorted from blood. Subset: CD45RA-negative fraction. Here the CDR3 reads CASSGSGGEDTQYF. In DNA, the CDR3 is TGTGCCAGCAGTGGTAGCGGGGGGGAGGATACGCAGTATTTT.